This T cell receptor beta chain was obtained from a study of cytomegalovirus exposure and HLA in healthy donors. PCR primers comprised 60 Vbeta and 13 Jbeta primers. The table came from immunoSEQ multiplex PCR; TCRdb's copy has only in-frame clones and leaves some out. This table holds tens of thousands of clones, 65% found once. The CDR3 is 16 residues long. The ends lost 0 bases at V and 2 bases at J; junction bases unmatched: 7. Germline lookup yields CDR1 MGHRA and CDR2 YSYEKL. In the case of this clone: No antigen is known for it.

Findings of the study overall: In vitro experiments confirmed that three CMV-associated chains were specific for CMV antigens. The study designated 150 or so TCR beta chains cytomegalovirus-associated. As a later analysis revealed, the rate of TCR association differed by HLA locus, with DRB1 most and HLA-C fewest.

The gene calls are TRBV4-1 and TRBJ2-7; 7 bases match TRBD1. This receptor was obtained from a woman aged 45-59 years in good health and CMV-seropositive. The sequenced material came from PBMCs. The DNA for the CDR3 is TGCGCCAGCAGCCAAGAAGTTTCTGGGACAGCCTACGAGCAGTACTTC. Amino acid sequence: CASSQEVSGTAYEQYF.